A single sample is the source of the 14 T cell receptor beta chains below, sequenced in a study of response to subunit inactivated influenza vaccine. In TCRdb, the RT-PCR reads were re-called with MiXCR into one record per CDR3 protein. This table has about 540,000 distinct CDR3 sequences, approximately 20% appearing once. The data also belong to a second study, concerning T cells expressing NK-cell markers. That study adds: A 5'RACE template switching approach incorporating UMIs was used to make TCR beta cDNA.

The specimen comprised CD4+ T cells sorted from PBMCs, sampled about 13 days after vaccination. These receptors all come from a man aged 50-60 years who received an inactivated influenza vaccine.

This clonotype was counted only a few times. This chain uses TRBV5-1 with TRBJ2-1; D may be TRBD1 (5 bases). V was shortened by 4 bases and J by 8 bases, with 16 bases between the two germline ends. CDR3 size: 14 residues. Germline-derived CDR1 and CDR2 are SGHRS and YFSETQ. The DNA for the CDR3 is TGCGCCAGCAGCAACACAGGTAGTGGGGATGAGCAGTTCTTC. Protein product: CASSNTGSGDEQFF.

The V and J genes are TRBV12-3 or TRBV12-4 and TRBJ1-1, with TRBD1 as a possible D gene (5 bases). The V end lost 8 bases, the J end lost 1 base, and 14 bases lay between the germline ends. The CDR3 runs 14 residues. CDR3 bases: TGTGCCAGCGCTTATAGGGGTAGGAACACTGAAGCTTTCTTT. This codes for CASAYRGRNTEAFF.

The CDR3 bases are TGCAGTGCTAGAGATAGCGGGAGGGCCTTGGGCGAGCAGTACTTC. Protein: CSARDSGRALGEQYF. The rearrangement links TRBV20-1 to TRBJ2-7; 11 positions match TRBD2. V was clipped by 0 bases and J by 6 bases; unmatched bases: 7. Germline CDR1 reads DFQATT; CDR2 reads SNEGSKA (reference sequence). There are 15 residues in the CDR3.

The chain links TRBV6-5 to TRBJ2-1; TRBD2 agrees at 8 bases. Germline trimming cut 5 bases from V and 0 bases from J; bases unmatched to any gene: 3. The germline gives CDR1 MNHEY, CDR2 SVGAGI. The CDR3 contains 15 residues. The CDR3: CASSTTSGSYNEQFF. The CDR3 DNA follows: TGTGCCAGCAGTACTACTAGCGGCTCCTACAATGAGCAGTTCTTC.

The chain uses TRBV19 and TRBJ1-4, with D possibly matching TRBD1 (5 bases). Germline V gene lookup returns CDR1 LNHDA and CDR2 SQIVND (reference sequence). V was cut by 5 bases and J by 6 bases, with 16 bases left in between. There are 15 residues in the CDR3. The CDR3 DNA reads as TGTGCCAGTAGTCCCCTGCAGGCGGGGGATGAAAAACTGTTTTTT. Residues: CASSPLQAGDEKLFF.

This clonotype has a handful of counts. The genes are TRBV20-1 and TRBJ1-1; 9 positions agree with TRBD1. CDR1 and CDR2 from the germline V gene are DFQATT and SNEGSKA (reference sequence). V lost 5 bases, J lost 3 bases, and 10 bases stayed unmatched. The CDR3 contains 15 residues. DNA for the CDR3: TGCAGTGCTGGAAGACCGGGACAGGGTTACACTGAAGCTTTCTTT. Encoded protein: CSAGRPGQGYTEAFF.

V is TRBV6-2 or TRBV6-3 and J is TRBJ2-2; D perhaps matches TRBD1 (5 bases). V was shortened by 6 bases and J by 0 bases, with 11 bases between the two germline ends. The length of the CDR3 is 15 residues. Germline lookup yields CDR1 MNHEY and CDR2 SVGEGT. CDR3 DNA sequence: TGTGCCAGCAGACAGACAGTATCGAACACCGGGGAGCTGTTTTTT. It encodes CASRQTVSNTGELFF.

CDR3 nucleotide sequence: TGCAGTGCCAACGCGAAACAAGAGACCCAGTACTTC. Amino acids: CSANAKQETQYF. The chain carries TRBV20-1 and TRBJ2-5, with unresolved D. Germline V lookup: CDR1 DFQATT, CDR2 SNEGSKA (reference sequence). Deletions cut 6 bases from V and 2 bases from J, with 10 bases between. CDR3 length: 12 amino acids.

Concerning this clonotype itself: Mismatch with germline at one junction end may stem from a read error. This chain uses TRBV18 with TRBJ2-7; possible D gene TRBD1, 6 bases. The CDR3 totals 15 residues. Per germline, CDR1 KGHSH and CDR2 LQKENI. CDR3 in amino acids: CASSPLQVGAYEQNF. CDR3 coding DNA: TGTGCCAGCTCACCTCTACAGGTGGGGGCCTACGAGCAGAACTTC.

The table lists this clonotype with many counts. V and J are TRBV12-3 or TRBV12-4 and TRBJ2-7; tentative D call: TRBD1 (6 bases). V shed 3 bases and J shed 5 bases, with 11 bases lying between them. CDR3 length: 13 residues. The CDR3 is CASSLATGHEQYF. CDR3 nucleotides: TGTGCCAGCAGTTTGGCGACAGGTCACGAGCAGTACTTC.

This clonotype came up a few times. J is TRBJ1-1 and V is TRBV2; D possibly corresponds to TRBD1 (5 bases). Trimming stripped 4 bases from V and 3 bases from J, with 12 bases between. The CDR3 runs 14 residues. Germline V lookup: CDR1 SNHLY, CDR2 FYNNEI. In DNA form, the CDR3 reads TGTGCCAGCAGTGGGGGGTCCTCTTACACTGAAGCTTTCTTT. Its protein product is CASSGGSSYTEAFF.

This clonotype appeared many times. This chain joins TRBV12-3 or TRBV12-4 and TRBJ1-1, with 8 bases aligning to TRBD1. Unmatched junction bases numbered 5, after V lost 4 bases and J lost 1 base. The CDR3 length is 15 residues. CDR3 sequence (DNA): TGTGCCAGCAGTTCAAGGACAGGGACGAACACTGAAGCTTTCTTT. Protein product: CASSSRTGTNTEAFF.

The chain combines TRBV18 with TRBJ2-3; D is perhaps TRBD1 or TRBD2 (5 bases each). V lost 0 bases and J lost 7, with 14 bases in between. Germline CDR1 KGHSH, CDR2 LQKENI. This CDR3 is built from 15 residues. In DNA form, the CDR3 reads TGTGCCAGCTCACCACCGGGACCTCAAACGAATACGCAGTATTTT. This codes for CASSPPGPQTNTQYF.

The J gene is TRBJ2-1, the V gene TRBV7-2; D tentatively fits TRBD1 or TRBD2 (5 bases each). Germline CDR1 is SGHTA and CDR2 is FQGNSA. Trimming pared 2 bases from V and 1 base from J, leaving 12 bases between. CDR3 length equals 16 residues. CDR3 nucleotides: TGTGCCAGCAGCTTATGGGGGACGGAGTCCTACAATGAGCAGTTCTTC. Translated, it gives CASSLWGTESYNEQFF.